Listed below are T cell receptor beta chains from one sample, sequenced in a study of CD8+ T cells in alopecia areata. The repertoire was sequenced with immunoSEQ multiplex PCR; TCRdb's copy has only in-frame clones and lacks some. The sample gives 150,000 to 200,000 clones, less than 65% of which show up once; around 0.92% is in the top ten. The specimen comprised CD4+ T cells sorted from blood, sampled at week 24, from a patient treated with tofacitinib. The receptors derive from a human donor with alopecia areata. Both conserved end residues are part of each CDR3. D genes are given only for firm matches. Size is omitted from some rows. Given values are once, few, many or a class for expanded clones.

j_call d_call v_call clone_size cdr3_nt cdr3_aa
TRBJ1-4 . TRBV30 . TGTGCCTGGATGGGAGGGCTTGGTGAAAAACTGTTTTTT CAWMGGLGEKLFF
TRBJ1-4 TRBD1 TRBV4-1 . TGCGCCAGCAGCCCTGGACAGGGGCAGAATGAAAAACTGTTTTTT CASSPGQGQNEKLFF
TRBJ2-1 . TRBV6-1 . TGTGCCAGCAGTGAACCTAACGGCATTAGCGGCGATGAGCAGTTCTTC CASSEPNGISGDEQFF
TRBJ1-6 . TRBV11-3 . TGTGCCAGCAGCGCCAGGAGCCCGGCCACAGCACCCCTCCACTTT CASSARSPATAPLHF
TRBJ1-3 . TRBV30 . TGTGCCTGGGACGGGGCCTCTGGAAACACCATATATTTT CAWDGASGNTIYF
TRBJ2-1 . TRBV7-2 . TGTGCCAGCAGCTCGACGTTGTCAAGCTCCTACAATGAGCAGTTCTTC CASSSTLSSSYNEQFF
TRBJ2-1 . TRBV6-5 . TGTGCCAGCAGGGCAAACAATGAGCAGTTCTTC CASRANNEQFF
TRBJ2-1 . TRBV5-1 few TGCGCCAGCAGCTTGGACAAAAAAACGACGGATGAGCAGTTCTTC CASSLDKKTTDEQFF
TRBJ2-3 TRBD2 TRBV7-3 once TGTGCCAGCAGCCCCACTAGCGGGGGGGCCACAGATACGCAGTATTTT CASSPTSGGATDTQYF
TRBJ2-1 . TRBV29-1 . TGCAGCGTGGACCTCAATGAGCAGTTCTTC CSVDLNEQFF
TRBJ1-6 TRBD1 TRBV25-1 . TGTGCCAGCAGTGCGACAGGGGAGGCACCCCTCCACTTT CASSATGEAPLHF
TRBJ1-1 . TRBV11-2 . TGTGCCAGCAGCCTTAGCGAGGGAGGGAACACTGAAGCTTTCTTT CASSLSEGGNTEAFF
TRBJ2-7 . TRBV2 . TGTGCCAGCAGTGATGGAATGTATGGGGAGGCGTACGAGCAGTACTTC CASSDGMYGEAYEQYF
TRBJ2-3 TRBD1 TRBV13 . TGTGCCAGCAGCTTTGGACAGGGTGGCACAGATACGCAGTATTTT CASSFGQGGTDTQYF
TRBJ2-1 TRBD1 TRBV29-1 . TGCAGCGTTGAAAGACAGGGGGGACCCTACAATGAGCAGTTCTTC CSVERQGGPYNEQFF
TRBJ1-1 . TRBV6-6 . TGTGCCAGCATCGGCCTCGGAATAGGTGAAGCTTTCTTT CASIGLGIGEAFF
TRBJ1-6 TRBD1 TRBV7-8 . TGTGCCAGCAGCTTAGAGACAGGGAATTCACCCCTCCACTTT CASSLETGNSPLHF
TRBJ1-2 . TRBV29-1 . TGCAGCGTTGGCAACGGAGGGAACTATGGCTACACCTTC CSVGNGGNYGYTF
TRBJ1-1 . TRBV29-1 . TGCAGCGTTGCCGGCATGGGGACTGAAGCTTTCTTT CSVAGMGTEAFF
TRBJ1-5 TRBD1 TRBV2 . TGTGCCATTCAAGGGACAGATAGCAATCAGCCCCAGCATTTT CAIQGTDSNQPQHF
TRBJ2-2 TRBD2 TRBV30 . TGTGCCTGGAGTGTAAGGGGACTAGCGTACACCGGGGAGCTGTTTTTT CAWSVRGLAYTGELFF
TRBJ1-1 . TRBV7-2 few TGTGCCAGCAGCCTAAGACAGCTGAACACTGAAGCTTTCTTT CASSLRQLNTEAFF
TRBJ2-7 . TRBV20-1 once TGCAGTGCTGGACAAGGAACCGAGCAGTACTTC CSAGQGTEQYF
TRBJ2-5 . TRBV6-5 . TGTGCCAGCAGTTACCCAGGACAAGAGACCCAGTACTTC CASSYPGQETQYF
TRBJ1-1 . TRBV19 . TGTGCCAGTAGTATCTCGAGCACTGAAGCTTTCTTT CASSISSTEAFF
TRBJ1-2 . TRBV15 . TGTGCCACCAGCAGACCCCAATCGGATGGCTACACCTTC CATSRPQSDGYTF
TRBJ2-7 TRBD2 TRBV4-1 . TGCGCCAGCAGCCGGGAAGGTACGGGACTAGCGGAAGAGCAGTACTTC CASSREGTGLAEEQYF
TRBJ1-2 TRBD1 TRBV29-1 . TGCAGCTCTACAACCGGGACAGGGACCTATGGCTACACCTTC CSSTTGTGTYGYTF
TRBJ1-5 TRBD1 TRBV27 . TGTGCCAGCAGTCGCGGACAGGGGGTGGGCAATCAGCCCCAGCATTTT CASSRGQGVGNQPQHF
TRBJ1-1 . TRBV15 . TGTGCCACCAGCGCACGGAATGGGAAGACTGAAGCTTTCTTT CATSARNGKTEAFF
TRBJ2-5 TRBD1 TRBV29-1 . TGCAGCGTTGACGGCCAGGGGGTGGAGACCCAGTACTTC CSVDGQGVETQYF
TRBJ2-7 TRBD1 TRBV5-1 once TGCGCCAGCAGCCTAACAGGGGGCGCCGGGAACGAGCAGTACTTC CASSLTGGAGNEQYF
TRBJ2-7 . TRBV29-1 . TGCAGCGTTCGGACCTACCTATCCTACGAGCAGTACTTC CSVRTYLSYEQYF
TRBJ1-5 . TRBV7-3 . TGTGCCAGCAGCTTAGGGCCCTTACAGCCCCAGCATTTT CASSLGPLQPQHF
TRBJ2-3 . TRBV15 few TGTGCCACCAGCAGAGATCTAGATAGCACAGATACGCAGTATTTT CATSRDLDSTDTQYF
TRBJ1-2 . TRBV5-1 . TGCGCCAGCAGCTCGTCCGGAAGCTATGGCTACACCTTC CASSSSGSYGYTF
TRBJ2-7 TRBD1 TRBV6-1 . TGTGCCAGCAGTGGGACAGGGAGGAGCGAGCAGTACTTC CASSGTGRSEQYF
TRBJ1-2 . TRBV4-3 once TGCGCCAGCAGCCAACGGCAGGGAAACGGCTACACCTTC CASSQRQGNGYTF
TRBJ1-2 TRBD1 TRBV27 few TGTGCCAGCAGTTTTCCGGGACAGGGGGCATACTTC CASSFPGQGAYF
TRBJ1-6 . TRBV11-2 . TGTGCCAGCAGCTTATTGGGGGGAAGGTCACCCCTCCACTTT CASSLLGGRSPLHF
TRBJ1-6 . TRBV18 . TGTGCCAGCTCACCAGGGGGCGTGTATAATTCACCCCTCCACTTT CASSPGGVYNSPLHF